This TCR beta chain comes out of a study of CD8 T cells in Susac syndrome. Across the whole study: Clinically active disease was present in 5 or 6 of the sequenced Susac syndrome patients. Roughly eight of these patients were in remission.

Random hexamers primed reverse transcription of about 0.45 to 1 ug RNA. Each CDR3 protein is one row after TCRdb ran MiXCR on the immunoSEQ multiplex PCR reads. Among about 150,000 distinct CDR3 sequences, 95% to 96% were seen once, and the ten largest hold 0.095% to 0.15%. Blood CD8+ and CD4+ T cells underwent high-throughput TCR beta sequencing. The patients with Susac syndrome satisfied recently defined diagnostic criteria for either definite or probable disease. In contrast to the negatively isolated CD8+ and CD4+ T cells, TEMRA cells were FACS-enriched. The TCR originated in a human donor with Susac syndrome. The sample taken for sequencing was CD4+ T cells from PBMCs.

CDR3 in amino acids: CASGPTGEETQYF. The CDR3 DNA reads TGTGCTAGTGGCCCGACAGGCGAAGAGACCCAGTACTTC. The chain combines TRBV12-5 with TRBJ2-5; TRBD1 is a possible D gene (6 bases). The V gene lost 6 bases and the J gene lost 3 bases, with 11 bases spanning the gap. This CDR3 has 13 residues. In germline, CDR1 is LGHNT, CDR2 FRNRAP.